The rows below give T cell receptor beta chains drawn from one sample of a study of T cell responses to AZD1222 COVID-19 vaccine. Clones were sequenced by immunoSEQ multiplex PCR, and TCRdb holds only the in-frame ones, with some missing. The sample holds some 140,000 clones, around 90% seen once. The source material was peripheral blood, sampled on day 0 of AZD1222 vaccination. The receptor set was obtained from an adult in good health. Both conserved end residues are part of each CDR3. A D gene is named only where the DNA matches it firmly. Only some rows state a clone size, as once, few, many or a class for expanded clones.

j_call v_call clone_size cdr3_length d_call cdr3_nt cdr3_aa
TRBJ1-1 TRBV27 once 13 - TGTGCCAGCAGTTTATTTTTGGACACTGAAGCTTTCTTT CASSLFLDTEAFF
TRBJ2-1 TRBV21-1 - 15 - TGTGCCAGCGCTGGACTGAGTGCGTTCTTGAATGAGCAGTTCTTC CASAGLSAFLNEQFF
TRBJ1-6 TRBV27 - 15 TRBD1 TGTGCCAGCAGCCTTGCCGGGACAGATAATTCACCCCTCCACTTT CASSLAGTDNSPLHF
TRBJ2-1 TRBV11-3 once 17 TRBD2 TGTGCCAGCAGCTTAGTCCTGGAAAGCGGGAGGGGTAATGAGCAGTTCTTC CASSLVLESGRGNEQFF
TRBJ1-6 TRBV4-3 - 15 - TGCGCCAGCAGCCAAGATAACAGGGACGGTTCACCCCTCCACTTT CASSQDNRDGSPLHF
TRBJ1-5 TRBV29-1 - 14 - TGCAGCGTTGGGGAAGGACACACCAATCAGCCCCAGCATTTT CSVGEGHTNQPQHF
TRBJ1-2 TRBV2 - 14 - TGTGCCAGCAGTGAAGCGGGGCCGGGCGGTGGCTACACCTTC CASSEAGPGGGYTF
TRBJ2-7 TRBV9 - 15 - TGTGCCAGCAGCGTAGGTAGGGGTCGGCATTACGAGCAGTACTTC CASSVGRGRHYEQYF
TRBJ1-5 TRBV4-1 - 15 TRBD1 TGCGCCAGCAGCCTAGCCGGGACAGGGGATCAGCCCCAGCATTTT CASSLAGTGDQPQHF
TRBJ2-5 TRBV11-2 - 16 TRBD2 TGTGCCAGCAGCTTAGATCGGCTAGCGGGAGCTGAGACCCAGTACTTC CASSLDRLAGAETQYF
TRBJ1-1 TRBV6-1 once 16 - TGTGCCAGCAGTGAACCCCCCGGCTCCGGGAACACTGAAGCTTTCTTT CASSEPPGSGNTEAFF
TRBJ1-1 TRBV30 - 13 - TGTGCCTGGAGCCCTCGTAGTAACACTGAAGCTTTCTTT CAWSPRSNTEAFF
TRBJ1-1 TRBV19 - 12 - TGTGCCAGTAGTACGCTTTTCACTGAAGCTTTCTTT CASSTLFTEAFF
TRBJ2-7 TRBV28 - 15 TRBD1 TGTGCCAGCAGTTTACAGGGGGCGAGTTTTGGGTGGCAGTACTTC CASSLQGASFGWQYF
TRBJ1-2 TRBV6-5 - 15 TRBD1 TGTGCCAGCAGTTACTCCGGACAGGGAAACTATGGCTACACCTTC CASSYSGQGNYGYTF
TRBJ1-1 TRBV30 - 13 TRBD1 TGTGCCTGGAGTGTAGGGGGCCGCACTGAAGCTTTCTTT CAWSVGGRTEAFF
TRBJ1-4 TRBV7-8 - 12 - TGTGCCAGCAGCTTAGGGCCCGGCAAACTGTTTTTT CASSLGPGKLFF
TRBJ2-2 TRBV25-1 once 16 TRBD1 TGTGCCAGCAGTGATTCCGGGACAGGGGTGACCGGGGAGCTGTTTTTT CASSDSGTGVTGELFF
TRBJ1-1 TRBV6-5 - 14 TRBD1 TGTGCCAGCAGCTTGGGACAGACGAACACTGAAGCTTTCTTT CASSLGQTNTEAFF
TRBJ2-4 TRBV11-2 - 12 - TGTGCCAGCAGTTCAGGGAGTTCGAGCCGGTACTTC CASSSGSSSRYF
TRBJ1-5 TRBV30 - 15 - TGTGCCTGGAGTGTGTGGGGGGGGGTCAATCAGCCCCAGCATTTT CAWSVWGGVNQPQHF
TRBJ2-1 TRBV5-6 once 18 - TGTGCCAGCAGCTTGGTTGGAGCTGGACGATTCTCCTACAATGAGCAGTTCTTC CASSLVGAGRFSYNEQFF